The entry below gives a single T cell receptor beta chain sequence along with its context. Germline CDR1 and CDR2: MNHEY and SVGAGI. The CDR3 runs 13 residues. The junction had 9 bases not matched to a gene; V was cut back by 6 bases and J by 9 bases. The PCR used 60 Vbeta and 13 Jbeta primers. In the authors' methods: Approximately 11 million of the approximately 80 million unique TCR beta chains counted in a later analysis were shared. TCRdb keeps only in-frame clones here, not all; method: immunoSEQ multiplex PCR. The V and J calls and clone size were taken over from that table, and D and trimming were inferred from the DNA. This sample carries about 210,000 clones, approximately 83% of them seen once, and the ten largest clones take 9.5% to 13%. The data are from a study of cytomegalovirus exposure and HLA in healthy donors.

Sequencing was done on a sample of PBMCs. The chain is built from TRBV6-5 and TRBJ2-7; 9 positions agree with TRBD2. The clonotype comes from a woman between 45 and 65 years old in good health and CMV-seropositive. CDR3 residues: CASSPLREGRQYF. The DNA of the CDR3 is TGTGCCAGCAGCCCCCTGCGGGAGGGGAGGCAGTACTTC.